The source of this T cell receptor beta chain is a study of siplizumab effects on memory and regulatory T cells. Study-wide findings and caveats: Alloreactive clones mapping to unstimulated subsets formed only a minor fraction. A mean of around 65% of mappable alloreactive CD4+ clones were Treg-derived with siplizumab, compared with more than 25% in controls. For siplizumab cultures, the suppressive function of their proliferating Tregs was not confirmed.

On this clone: The antigen remains unidentified.

CDR3 length: 14 amino acids. V dropped 9 bases and J dropped 1; count of bases not matched to a gene: 4. Germline values: CDR1 LNHDA, CDR2 SQIVND (reference sequence). The data were produced by immunoSEQ multiplex PCR, yet TCRdb's version contains in-frame clones alone and is incomplete. The sample includes about 110,000 clones, under 95% seen only once; the top ten take 0.65% to 0.9%. This rearrangement joins TRBV19 to TRBJ2-5; 11 positions agree with TRBD2. The specimen sequenced was Tregs sorted from blood. This receptor was taken from a human donor in good health. CDR3 nucleotides: TGTGCCAGCGGACTAGCGGGTACCCAAGAGACCCAGTACTTC. Its protein is CASGLAGTQETQYF.